This section outlines one TCR beta chain sequence together with its context. This record comes from a study of Ad26.COV2.S vaccination and SARS-CoV-2 variants. Treatment in this sample: about 20 received Ad26.COV2.S at low or high dose, single or two shots; about 5 received placebo; per-sample allocation not given. Samples were taken on day 63 after the first vaccine or placebo injection. This table comes from immunoSEQ multiplex PCR, and its TCRdb copy is limited to in-frame clones, with some not included. In the table there are 300,000 to 400,000 clones, 75% to 90% of which are singletons. This receptor was taken from a person between 18 and 60 years old who received the Ad26.COV2.S COVID-19 vaccine or a placebo. This sample comprised peripheral blood, obtained in a trial of Ad26.COV2.S vaccine versus placebo.

The DNA of the CDR3 is TGTGCCAGCTCACCCTTCGGCACTGAAGCTTTCTTT. Its protein product is CASSPFGTEAFF. The chain carries TRBV18 and TRBJ1-1, with D uncertain. V was pared by 3 bases and J by 4 bases, with 6 bases between. Germline CDR1 reads KGHSH; CDR2 reads LQKENI. The CDR3 covers 12 residues.